The entry below gives a single T cell receptor (beta chain) sequence along with its context. CDR1 is SGHTA, CDR2 FQGNSA, per germline. The V and J ends lost 4 bases and 4 bases respectively, with 13 bases between them. The CDR3 covers 14 residues. These data originate in a study of OX40 agonist ivuxolimab in advanced cancers. Measured with immunoSEQ multiplex PCR; TCRdb has only the in-frame clones, and not every one. The sample shows more than 100,000 clones, approximately 92% of them seen only once. The chain carries TRBV7-2 and TRBJ1-2; possible D gene TRBD1, 5 bases. The receptor's source is an adult with an advanced solid tumor such as melanoma, head and neck, liver or kidney cancer. This specimen was CD4+ or CD8+ T cells sorted from blood, taken in a trial of the OX40 agonist ivuxolimab. This CDR3 reads CASSSWGISYGYTF. The DNA for the CDR3 is TGTGCCAGCAGCTCTTGGGGGATTAGCTATGGCTACACCTTC.